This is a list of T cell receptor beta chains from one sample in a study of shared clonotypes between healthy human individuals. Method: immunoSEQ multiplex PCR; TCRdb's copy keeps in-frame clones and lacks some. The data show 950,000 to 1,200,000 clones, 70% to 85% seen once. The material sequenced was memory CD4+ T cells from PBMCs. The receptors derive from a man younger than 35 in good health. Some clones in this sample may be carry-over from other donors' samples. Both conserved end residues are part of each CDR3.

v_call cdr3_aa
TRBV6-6 CASSTSTREETQYF
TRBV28 CASTTGTGLFNYGYTF
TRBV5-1 CASSLVGSRSYEQYF
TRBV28 CASSSLGVMDTEAFF
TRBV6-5 CASSANDGPYQPQHF
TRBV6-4 CASSDSSTGGKDYTF
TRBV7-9 CASSLGRLGGASNQPQHF
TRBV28 CASSPPLMLQKLFF
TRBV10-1 CASSARGADTQYF
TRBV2 CASSGARYNEQFF
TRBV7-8 CASSLGPTGSYNEQFF
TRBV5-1 CASSLAGQVFPDTQHF
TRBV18 CASSPARGQGNTIYF
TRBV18 CASSPVDRGGEQYF
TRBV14 CASSRYRGRGEKLFF
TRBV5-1 CASSSGTPAEQFF
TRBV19 CASTRTGGNIQYF
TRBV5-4 CASSLGQGALSTEAFF
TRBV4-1 CASSQEGRGTQYF
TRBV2 CASSYEGQREGQRHF
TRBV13 CASSLGLAGGSTDTQYF